The 17 T cell receptor beta chains reported below all come from one sample, sequenced in a study of blood T cell repertoires in COVID-19. The repertoire was sequenced with immunoSEQ multiplex PCR; TCRdb's copy has only in-frame clones and lacks some. This table holds 110,000 to 150,000 clones, 80% to 90% found once. The sequenced sample consisted of PBMCs or T cells enriched from blood (not recorded which). Receptors originate from a man aged 50-60 years who had recovered from COVID-19.

The V and J genes are TRBV28 and TRBJ1-5, with TRBD1 matching 10 bases. Germline values: CDR1 MDHEN, CDR2 SYDVKM. J lost 7 bases, V lost 5 bases, and 5 bases had no gene match. The CDR3 runs 14 residues. The CDR3: CASSIGTGEQPQHF. As DNA, the CDR3 is TGTGCCAGCAGTATCGGGACAGGGGAACAGCCCCAGCATTTT.

The J gene is TRBJ2-7, the V gene TRBV28, with 10 positions matching TRBD1. The CDR3 is 18 residues long. Germline V CDR1 and CDR2: MDHEN, SYDVKM. The ends lost 7 bases at V and 3 bases at J; junction bases unmatched: 18. The DNA of the CDR3 is TGTGCCAGCAACTCTCTCAACCCGGGACAGGGGCAATTCTACGAGCAGTACTTC. It specifies CASNSLNPGQGQFYEQYF.

This sequence joins TRBV4-3 and TRBJ2-2; 8 nucleotides match TRBD2. Germline V lookup: CDR1 LGHNA, CDR2 YSLEER. Unmatched junction bases numbered 7, after V lost 0 bases and J lost 7 bases. This CDR3 spans 16 amino acids. CDR3 sequence reads: CASSQDRGLGSGELFF. DNA for the CDR3: TGCGCCAGCAGCCAAGATAGGGGACTAGGAAGCGGGGAGCTGTTTTTT.

The J gene is TRBJ1-3, the V gene TRBV7-2; D is unresolved. CDR1 is SGHTA, CDR2 FQGNSA, per germline. The CDR3 runs 14 residues. Trimming removed 0 bases at V and 4 bases at J, with 7 bases between. The CDR3 loop reads CASSLARAGNTIYF. Written as DNA, the CDR3 is TGTGCCAGCAGCTTAGCGAGGGCGGGAAACACCATATATTTT.

V usage is TRBV13 and J usage is TRBJ2-2; unclear D gene. This CDR3 comprises 13 residues. V lost 8 bases and J lost 1, with 8 bases in between. Germline values: CDR1 PRHDT, CDR2 FYEKMQ (reference sequence). CDR3 region: CASANLNTGELFF. CDR3 DNA sequence: TGTGCCAGCGCAAACTTGAACACCGGGGAGCTGTTTTTT.

The chain couples TRBV19 to TRBJ2-3, with 11 bases matching TRBD2. The CDR3 is 20 amino acids. V trimming: 5 bases; J trimming: 0 bases; junction bases outside the gene matches: 16. Germline V gene sequence: CDR1 LNHDA, CDR2 SQIVND (reference sequence). The CDR3 DNA sequence: TGTGCCAGTAGTTCCCGTCCCCGGCGTGTAGCGGGGGGGAGCACAGATACGCAGTATTTT. Translated: CASSSRPRRVAGGSTDTQYF. Filled out from reference TRBV19 and TRBJ2-3, the complete variable domain reads DGGITQSPKYLFRKEGQNVTLSCEQNLNHDAMYWYRQDPGQGLRLIYYSQIVNDFQKGDIAEGYSVSREKKESFPLTVTSAQKNPTAFYLCASSSRPRRVAGGSTDTQYFGPGTRLTVL.

The chain uses TRBV6-2 or TRBV6-3 and TRBJ2-5; D perhaps matches TRBD2 (6 bases). Trimming took off 4 bases at V and 4 bases at J, with 10 bases between the two ends. CDR1 MNHEY and CDR2 SVGEGT come from the germline V gene. The CDR3 loop spans 13 amino acids. CDR3 in amino acids: CASSSPGGETQYF. The CDR3 coding sequence is TGTGCCAGCAGTTCCCCCGGGGGAGAGACCCAGTACTTC.

The chain recombines TRBV30 with TRBJ1-3; D remains ambiguous. Trimming shortened V by 3 bases and J by 2 bases, and 11 bases separated the two germline ends. The CDR3 runs 14 residues. Germline CDR1 reads GTSNPN; CDR2 reads SVGIG (reference sequence). The CDR3 loop is CAWRERATGNTIYF. CDR3 in DNA: TGTGCCTGGAGGGAAAGAGCGACTGGAAACACCATATATTTT. Full variable domain (missing parts from reference TRBV30 and TRBJ1-3): SQTIHQWPATLVQPVGSPLSLECTVEGTSNPNLYWYRQAAGRGLQLLFYSVGIGQISSEVPQNLSASRPQDRQFILSSKKLLLSDSGFYLCAWRERATGNTIYFGEGSWLTVV.

The rearrangement links TRBV10-3 to TRBJ2-7, with 8 bases identical to TRBD1. V shed 6 bases, J shed 2 bases, and the junction held 9 bases outside the gene matches. Germline CDR1 is ENHRY and CDR2 is SYGVKD. CDR3 length: 15 residues. The CDR3 nucleotides read TGTGCCATCAGCGCCGGACAGGGCGCTACCTACGAGCAGTACTTC. This translates into CAISAGQGATYEQYF.

The V call is TRBV7-2, the J call TRBJ2-3; D is possibly TRBD2 (7 bases). CDR1 and CDR2 from the germline V gene are SGHTA and FQGNSA. Deletions cut 2 bases from V and 2 bases from J, with 14 bases between. This CDR3 region has 16 residues. CDR3 nucleotide sequence: TGTGCCAGCAGCTTAAGAGGGGGAGGGGTCACAGATACGCAGTATTTT. Encoded protein: CASSLRGGGVTDTQYF.

This clone appeared once. The chain combines TRBV10-3 with TRBJ1-1, with D perhaps matching TRBD1 (5 bases). Trimming removed 3 bases from V and 5 bases from J, with 10 bases in between. Germline V gives CDR1 ENHRY, CDR2 SYGVKD. This CDR3 has 13 amino acids. The DNA of the CDR3 is TGTGCCATCAGTGATGGGGCAATGACTGAAGCTTTCTTT. Its protein is CAISDGAMTEAFF.

This chain connects TRBV7-9 to TRBJ2-3; D possibly corresponds to TRBD2 (6 bases). The CDR3 is 17 amino acids. V lost 5 bases to trimming and J lost 1 base, with 19 bases between them. The germline gives CDR1 SEHNR, CDR2 FQNEAQ (reference sequence). CDR3 DNA sequence: TGTGCCAGCAGCCTCCCGTTCGGGGGAGACGGCACAGATACGCAGTATTTT. This gives the protein CASSLPFGGDGTDTQYF.

This chain joins TRBV5-1 and TRBJ1-2, with D possibly being TRBD1 (6 bases). The CDR3 consists of 14 residues. Looked up from germline, CDR1 is SGHRS and CDR2 is YFSETQ. Trimming shortened V by 4 bases and J by 3 bases, and 13 bases separated the two germline ends. The CDR3 bases are TGCGCCAGCAGCCAACAAGGGGGAGACTATGGCTACACCTTC. Amino acids: CASSQQGGDYGYTF.

The table lists this clone with a count of one. The chain employs TRBV7-2 and TRBJ1-4; TRBD1 is a possible D gene (6 bases). This CDR3 has 14 amino acids. In germline, CDR1 is SGHTA, CDR2 FQGNSA. Trimming left V 5 bases short and J 4 bases short, with 11 bases between. CDR3 coding DNA: TGTGCCAGCAGCCAGAGGACAGATAATGAAAAACTGTTTTTT. Amino acids: CASSQRTDNEKLFF.

The chain uses TRBV19 and TRBJ1-2; 7 bases fit TRBD1. After removal of 6 bases from V and 6 bases from J, the junction contained 13 bases not matched to a gene. The CDR3 covers 15 residues. Germline loops: CDR1 LNHDA, CDR2 SQIVND (reference sequence). As DNA, the CDR3 is TGTGCCAGTAGGATGGTTAGGACAGGAGTGGATGGCTACACCTTC. It is translated as CASRMVRTGVDGYTF.

This chain uses TRBV6-5 with TRBJ1-2, with 7 bases lining up with TRBD1. Germline V gene sequence: CDR1 MNHEY, CDR2 SVGAGI. This CDR3 is 13 amino acids long. With 5 bases clipped from V and 5 bases from J, the junction kept 5 bases outside the gene matches. CDR3: CASSTDRDYGYTF. The CDR3 DNA reads TGTGCCAGCAGTACCGACAGGGATTATGGCTACACCTTC.

V is TRBV28 and J is TRBJ1-2; D is unclear. The V and J ends lost 3 bases and 5 bases respectively, with 10 bases between them. The CDR3 is 13 amino acids. Germline lookup yields CDR1 MDHEN and CDR2 SYDVKM. In DNA form, the CDR3 reads TGTGCCAGCAGTTTCGCGGCAGTATATGGCTACACCTTC. Amino acids: CASSFAAVYGYTF.